This passage covers 15 T cell receptor beta chains from one sample sequenced in a study of blood T cells in healthy people across ages. The use of a sample-barcoded 5' primer and a J-beta primer mix characterized a second PCR of roughly 6 to 12 cycles. In TCRdb, the 5' RACE reads were re-called with MiXCR into one record per CDR3 protein. The sample carries about 970,000 distinct CDR3 sequences, 45% to 60% recorded once. Sequences were obtained from blood. Receptors originate from a woman aged 60-75 years in good health.

This chain connects TRBV12-3 or TRBV12-4 to TRBJ2-1; maybe TRBD2 (5 bases). V lost 7 bases to trimming and J lost 5 bases, with 15 bases between them. This CDR3 has 14 residues. This CDR3 reads CASNLAPVNNEQFF. The CDR3, as DNA: TGTGCCAGCAATCTAGCTCCTGTTAACAATGAGCAGTTCTTC.

This clonotype was recorded once. This may be a read error: a much more frequent sequence differs by one nucleotide. The V and J genes are TRBV27 and TRBJ2-1, with 7 positions matching TRBD2. CDR1 MNHEY and CDR2 SMNVEV come from the germline V gene (reference sequence). The J segment lost 4 bases and the V segment lost 3 bases, leaving 6 bases of the junction unmatched. The CDR3 consists of 15 residues. As DNA, the CDR3 is TGTGCCAGCAGTTTCAAGGCGGGAGTGTACAATGAGCAGTTCTTC. It codes for CASSFKAGVYNEQFF.

This clonotype has only one observation. The chain recombines TRBV4-2 with TRBJ1-1; a possible D gene is TRBD1 (5 bases). The V end lost 0 bases, the J end lost 4 bases, and 18 bases lay between the germline ends. The CDR3 totals 17 residues. Germline CDR1 and CDR2: LGHNA and YNFKEQ. CDR3 sequence: CASSQDRTGGSRTEAFF. CDR3 nucleotide sequence: TGTGCCAGCAGCCAAGATCGCACGGGGGGGTCTCGCACTGAAGCTTTCTTT.

The chain uses TRBV7-9 and TRBJ2-5, with D perhaps matching TRBD2 (6 bases). V was trimmed by 5 bases and J by 5 bases, leaving 12 bases between them. The CDR3 covers 13 residues. Germline CDR1 and CDR2: SEHNR and FQNEAQ (reference sequence). DNA of the CDR3: TGTGCCAGCAGCGCGGCCGGAGGGGAGACCCAGTACTTC. It translates to CASSAAGGETQYF.

This chain joins TRBV10-3 and TRBJ2-5; TRBD1 or TRBD2 may be the D gene (6 bases each). Trimming cost V 7 bases and J 11 bases, with 23 bases left between them. Germline V gene data show CDR1 as ENHRY and CDR2 as SYGVKD. The CDR3 totals 14 residues. CDR3 amino acids: CAIMGGLGNNEQYF. The DNA of the CDR3 is TGTGCCATCATGGGGGGCCTCGGGAACAATGAGCAGTACTTC.

The sample holds a few counts of this clonotype. The chain recombines TRBV2 with TRBJ2-3; possible D gene TRBD2, 5 bases. Germline values: CDR1 SNHLY, CDR2 FYNNEI. Trimming pared 7 bases from V and 6 bases from J, leaving 11 bases between. CDR3 length: 12 amino acids. The CDR3 DNA sequence: TGTGCCAGCACGGGCTGGGAGGATACGCAGTATTTT. This gives the protein CASTGWEDTQYF. The full variable domain, with the rest looked up from reference TRBV2 and TRBJ2-3, is EPEVTQTPSHQVTQMGQEVILRCVPISNHLYFYWYRQILGQKVEFLVSFYNNEISEKSEIFDDQFSVERPDGSNFTLKIRSTKLEDSAMYFCASTGWEDTQYFGPGTRLTVL.

J is TRBJ2-1 and V is TRBV27, with 9 bases aligning to TRBD1. V gave up 5 bases and J gave up 4 bases; unmatched junction bases: 6. Germline CDR1 MNHEY, CDR2 SMNVEV (reference sequence). The CDR3 length is 15 residues. CDR3 residues: CASSADRGLYNEQFF. CDR3 DNA: TGTGCCAGCAGTGCGGACAGGGGACTATACAATGAGCAGTTCTTC.

This clonotype showed up many times. J is TRBJ2-7 and V is TRBV10-3; TRBD1 matches 7 bases. The V segment lost 10 bases and the J segment 2 bases; nucleotides outside the gene matches: 5. This CDR3 comprises 12 residues. Germline V gene data show CDR1 as ENHRY and CDR2 as SYGVKD. CDR3 in DNA: TGTGCCACCTCACAGGGGACCTACGAGCAGTACTTC. Translated, it gives CATSQGTYEQYF.

The chain combines TRBV29-1 with TRBJ2-1; D may match TRBD1 or TRBD2 (5 bases each). V was pared by 6 bases and J by 1 base, with 10 bases between. The CDR3 contains 13 residues. The germline CDR1 and CDR2 sequences are SQVTM and ANQGSEA. This chain's CDR3 is CSVSGQSYNEQFF. The DNA of the CDR3 is TGCAGCGTATCGGGGCAGTCCTACAATGAGCAGTTCTTC.

The chain has TRBV2 and TRBJ2-6; unclear D gene. The CDR3 loop spans 14 amino acids. Per germline, CDR1 SNHLY and CDR2 FYNNEI. Trimming removed 6 bases from V and 12 bases from J, with 18 bases in between. CDR3 DNA: TGTGCCAGCAGGGAAAGCGTGGCACATCGCGTCCTGACTTTC. It yields the protein CASRESVAHRVLTF.

V usage is TRBV7-2 and J usage is TRBJ2-7; D could derive from TRBD1 or TRBD2 (5 bases each). V lost 3 bases to trimming and J lost 3 bases, with 12 bases between them. Germline CDR1 reads SGHTA; CDR2 reads FQGNSA. The CDR3 has 14 residues. CDR3 DNA sequence: TGTGCCAGCAGCTTCCCGGGGCCTCACTACGAGCAGTACTTC. It specifies CASSFPGPHYEQYF.

Comment on this clonotype: An end of the junction differs from the germline gene, which may be a read error. The chain joins TRBV7-2 to TRBJ2-3, with D possibly matching TRBD2 (5 bases). The germline V gene has CDR1 SGHTA and CDR2 FQGNSA. The CDR3 runs 13 residues. The CDR3 spells CAGSPGGRDTQYF. The CDR3 DNA sequence: TGTGCCGGCAGCCCAGGAGGTCGAGATACGCAGTATTTT.

The chain has TRBV7-9 and TRBJ2-3, with D maybe TRBD2 (5 bases). Germline values: CDR1 SEHNR, CDR2 FQNEAQ (reference sequence). This CDR3 region has 14 residues. Trimming cost V 10 bases and J 2 bases, with 16 bases left between them. CDR3 in amino acids: CATPTSGDTDTQYF. The CDR3 DNA follows: TGTGCCACCCCCACCAGCGGTGACACAGATACGCAGTATTTT. Full variable domain (outside the CDR3, taken from reference TRBV7-9 and TRBJ2-3): DTGVSQNPRHKITKRGQNVTFRCDPISEHNRLYWYRQTLGQGPEFLTYFQNEAQLEKSRLLSDRFSAERPKGSFSTLEIQRTEQGDSAMYLCATPTSGDTDTQYFGPGTRLTVL.

This clonotype was found a few times. This chain links TRBV20-1 with TRBJ2-1, with TRBD2 identical over 10 bases. V trimming: 6 bases; J trimming: 3 bases; junction bases outside the gene matches: 8. CDR3 size: 15 residues. The germline V gene encodes CDR1 DFQATT and CDR2 SNEGSKA (reference sequence). The CDR3 nucleotides are TGCAGTGCACCCGGGAGGACTAGCGGCTACAATGAGCAGTTCTTC. It codes for CSAPGRTSGYNEQFF.

The chain carries TRBV10-3 and TRBJ2-7; D not resolved. The V gene's germline CDR1 is ENHRY and CDR2 SYGVKD. The CDR3 extends over 13 amino acids. The V end lost 6 bases, the J end lost 2 bases, and 11 bases lay between the germline ends. The CDR3 sequence is CAISRGTPYEQYF. In nucleotides, the CDR3 is TGTGCCATCAGCCGCGGCACCCCCTACGAGCAGTACTTC.